Listed here are 29 T cell receptor beta chains from one sample, sequenced in a study of T cells expressing NK-cell markers. TCRdb re-called the 5' RACE reads and gives one entry per CDR3 protein, without DNA. The ten most abundant clones cover 5.2% of a sample with hundreds of thousands of distinct CDR3 sequences. Sequenced material: blood T cells: a sorted CD56 or NKG2C T cell subset, CD4+ or CD8+ T cells, or bulk PBMC T cells (not recorded which). Source of these receptors: a man aged 18-75 years in good health.

The V gene is TRBV5-1, the J gene TRBJ2-3; TCRdb returns TRBD2, unconfirmable since there is no DNA. The length of the CDR3 is 19 residues. Germline assignment: CDR1 SGHRS and CDR2 YFSETQ. The CDR3 sequence is CASSWTSGGPGKLTDTQYF. The variable domain in full, with the rest retrieved from reference TRBV5-1 and TRBJ2-3, is KAGVTQTPRYLIKTRGQQVTLSCSPISGHRSVSWYQQTPGQGLQFLFEYFSETQRNKGNFPGRFSGRQFSNSRSEMNVSTLELGDSALYLCASSWTSGGPGKLTDTQYFGPGTRLTVL.

This chain uses TRBV20-1 with TRBJ2-7; TCRdb's assignment of TRBD1 cannot be checked, as there is no DNA. CDR1 DFQATT and CDR2 SNEGSKA come from the germline V gene (reference sequence). The CDR3 is 16 residues long. CDR3 sequence reads: CSARDGRGKQTWEQYF.

The chain employs TRBV5-1 and TRBJ2-5; TCRdb's assignment of TRBD2 cannot be checked, as there is no DNA. CDR3 size: 14 residues. Germline V gives CDR1 SGHRS, CDR2 YFSETQ. Here the CDR3 reads CASKTSGGGETQYF.

The rearrangement joins TRBV20-1 to TRBJ2-5. Germline V lookup: CDR1 DFQATT, CDR2 SNEGSKA (reference sequence). This CDR3 has 12 amino acids. The CDR3 loop is CSARDRGTAQYF.

CDR3 in amino acids: CASSKNFPALWDPEGNTIYF. This chain uses TRBV21-1 with TRBJ1-3. TRBV21-1 is given as a pseudogene. The CDR3 spans 20 residues.

The J gene is TRBJ2-1, the V gene TRBV20-1; TCRdb designates TRBD1, a call that cannot be tested without DNA. Germline values: CDR1 DFQATT, CDR2 SNEGSKA (reference sequence). The CDR3 sequence is 15 residues long. This CDR3 reads CSARGPKQGTNEQFF.

The genes are TRBV3-1 and TRBJ2-1. The germline CDR1 and CDR2 sequences are LGHDT and YNNKEL (reference sequence). CDR3 length: 14 amino acids. The CDR3 reads CASSQGPTNGEQFF.

The genes are TRBV7-9 and TRBJ2-1. The length of the CDR3 is 14 residues. From germline, CDR1 is SEHNR and CDR2 FQNEAQ (reference sequence). CDR3 region: CASSFLWGYNEQFF.

The rearrangement uses TRBV7-9 and TRBJ2-7; TCRdb's D gene call, TRBD1, goes unchecked for lack of DNA. Per the germline V gene, CDR1 is SEHNR and CDR2 is FQNEAQ (reference sequence). There are 15 residues in the CDR3. This CDR3 is CASSLGDKSSYEQYF.

The chain employs TRBV5-1 and TRBJ2-7; TCRdb's D call, TRBD1, is unchecked because there is no DNA. This CDR3 is 15 amino acids long. CDR1 SGHRS and CDR2 YFSETQ come from the germline V gene. CDR3 protein: CASSGTGTGRYEQYF.

The chain joins TRBV12-3 or TRBV12-4 to TRBJ1-2; the TCRdb D gene call, TRBD1, has no DNA to confirm it. CDR3 size: 14 residues. The CDR3 here is CASSRTGTNYGYTF.

The genes are TRBV11-1 and TRBJ2-3; no DNA is available, so the TRBD1 call from TCRdb remains unchecked. The CDR3 runs to 16 residues. Germline V gene lookup returns CDR1 SGHAT and CDR2 FQDESV (reference sequence). CDR3 in amino acids: CASSLGQGVGTDTQYF.

The chain uses TRBV5-1 and TRBJ1-6. Looked up from germline, CDR1 is SGHRS and CDR2 is YFSETQ. CDR3 length: 14 residues. CDR3 protein: CASSLGRSNSPLHF. Full variable domain (missing parts from reference TRBV5-1 and TRBJ1-6): KAGVTQTPRYLIKTRGQQVTLSCSPISGHRSVSWYQQTPGQGLQFLFEYFSETQRNKGNFPGRFSGRQFSNSRSEMNVSTLELGDSALYLCASSLGRSNSPLHFGNGTRLTVT.

The chain couples TRBV2 to TRBJ2-2. The CDR3 sequence is 13 residues long. The germline V gene encodes CDR1 SNHLY and CDR2 FYNNEI. The CDR3 here is CALRKGSDGELFF.

This chain joins TRBV7-3 and TRBJ2-1; there is no DNA to check the TCRdb D call of TRBD2. CDR3 length: 16 amino acids. CDR1 and CDR2 from the germline V gene are SGHTA and FQGTGA. CDR3 residues: CASSTVGGGGYNEQFF.

The V and J genes are TRBV20-1 and TRBJ1-6; TCRdb names TRBD1, which stays unverified in the absence of DNA. This CDR3 spans 17 amino acids. CDR1 is DFQATT and CDR2 is SNEGSKA in the germline V gene (reference sequence). CDR3 in amino acids: CSASTTGGVPYNSPLHF.

The chain combines TRBV7-2 with TRBJ2-3. The germline V gene has CDR1 SGHTA and CDR2 FQGNSA. The CDR3 spans 13 residues. This CDR3 reads CASSGSRADTQYF.

This chain joins TRBV5-1 and TRBJ1-6. Looked up from germline, CDR1 is SGHRS and CDR2 is YFSETQ. The CDR3 runs 16 residues. The CDR3 here is CASSLEGGSYNSPLHF.

The chain recombines TRBV21-1 with TRBJ1-2. TRBV21-1 is a documented pseudogene. This CDR3 is built from 13 residues. CDR3 in amino acids: CASPVGYRYGYTF.

This chain links TRBV20-1 with TRBJ2-1; TCRdb's D call of TRBD1 is untestable without DNA. Germline CDR1 DFQATT, CDR2 SNEGSKA (reference sequence). This CDR3 is 13 amino acids long. This chain's CDR3 is CSAWRTGTSEQFF.

The gene calls are TRBV29-1 and TRBJ2-1; TCRdb lists TRBD1, though no DNA is available to test this call. The CDR3 is 13 residues long. Germline-derived CDR1 and CDR2 are SQVTM and ANQGSEA. CDR3 in amino acids: CSVVVQGTGEQFF.

This rearrangement joins TRBV20-1 to TRBJ1-1. Germline V gene lookup returns CDR1 DFQATT and CDR2 SNEGSKA (reference sequence). The CDR3 is 15 amino acids. The CDR3 loop is CSAPQGPRVNTEAFF.

The chain is built from TRBV12-3 or TRBV12-4 and TRBJ2-7; TCRdb lists TRBD1, though no DNA is available to test this call. The CDR3 runs to 16 residues. The CDR3: CASAAPGQENFYEQYF.

The CDR3 sequence: CASRGQLSNQPQHF. The V call is TRBV6-1, the J call TRBJ1-5; TCRdb's D call of TRBD1 is untestable without DNA. Germline CDR1 is MNHNS and CDR2 is SASEGT. The CDR3 sequence is 14 residues long.

V usage is TRBV5-1 and J usage is TRBJ2-3; the D gene TCRdb calls, TRBD1, cannot be checked with no DNA. CDR1 is SGHRS, CDR2 YFSETQ, per germline. The CDR3 runs to 15 residues. This CDR3 reads CASSSSGADGDTQYF.

The V and J genes are TRBV20-1 and TRBJ2-3. CDR3 length equals 15 residues. The germline V gene encodes CDR1 DFQATT and CDR2 SNEGSKA (reference sequence). The CDR3 reads CSARRQTYPADTQYF.

The V call is TRBV11-2, the J call TRBJ2-7; TCRdb designates TRBD2, a call that cannot be tested without DNA. Germline V CDR1 and CDR2: SGHAT, FQNNGV. This CDR3 comprises 16 residues. The chain's CDR3 is CASSRKGTSGAYEQYF.

The chain combines TRBV6-1 with TRBJ2-4; the D gene TCRdb calls, TRBD1, cannot be checked with no DNA. Germline assignment: CDR1 MNHNS and CDR2 SASEGT. This CDR3 contains 19 residues. The CDR3 reads CASRGTGTQRPTTKNIQYF.

The V call is TRBV4-1, the J call TRBJ2-5; TCRdb calls TRBD2, which cannot be checked without DNA. The CDR3 length is 18 residues. Germline V gene data show CDR1 as MGHRA and CDR2 as YSYEKL. Here the CDR3 reads CASSQGVLGGAGKETQYF.